The clone carrying this TCR beta chain was observed a handful of times. Its antigen is as yet unknown. The sample originates from a study of T-cell memory formation after mild COVID-19. TCRdb re-analysed the 5' RACE reads in MiXCR, keeping a single row per CDR3 protein. The sample lists roughly 600,000 distinct CDR3 sequences; approximately 18% were seen once. Findings and caveats of the study: Most CD4+ clones that shrank were in CM and EM, while CD8+ ones turned up in EMRA.

V lost 0 bases and J 4 bases, leaving 11 bases between the germline ends. Per the germline V gene, CDR1 is DFQATT and CDR2 is SNEGSKA (reference sequence). The CDR3 covers 14 residues. The chain is built from TRBV20-1 and TRBJ2-3, with D perhaps matching TRBD1 (5 bases). Sequenced material: PBMCs or a T cell subset sorted from them (not recorded which). This TCR was sampled from an adult woman who had mild COVID-19 (a few samples of this study predate the infection). Cell type and time point are not known. The CDR3 here is CSARDLRGADTQYF. In DNA, the CDR3 is TGCAGTGCTAGAGATCTTAGGGGCGCAGATACGCAGTATTTT.